These 9 T cell receptor beta chains were sequenced from one sample in a study of CD8+CD57+ T cells in acquired aplastic anemia. Genomic DNA was employed as the template in profiling TCR beta VDJ and CDR3. TCRdb re-derived calls from the reads in MiXCR, one entry per CDR3 protein. Among approximately 190,000 distinct CDR3 sequences, around 47% were seen once, and the ten largest hold approximately 9.7%. Sequenced patients had shown CD8+CD57+ cell expansion by flow cytometry. The sample was sorted CD4+, CD8+, or CD8+CD57+ T cells (not recorded which) from PBMCs. The receptors come from a human donor with aplastic anemia.

This clonotype was counted many times. The chain uses TRBV19 and TRBJ1-5; 7 nucleotides line up with TRBD1. The V gene end was trimmed by 1 base and the J gene end by 0 bases; junction bases not matched to a gene: 9. The CDR3 sequence is 18 residues long. Germline CDR1 is LNHDA and CDR2 is SQIVND (reference sequence). Here the CDR3 DNA reads TGTGCCAGTAGTATAGGGGGGGTAAGGGGGCGTAGCAATCAGCCCCAGCATTTT. Protein product: CASSIGGVRGRSNQPQHF.

J is TRBJ2-5 and V is TRBV19, with D unresolved. The CDR3 sequence is 14 residues long. The germline gives CDR1 LNHDA, CDR2 SQIVND (reference sequence). V dropped 6 bases and J dropped 5 bases, with 16 bases sitting between them. The CDR3 DNA follows: TGTGCCAGTAGCGAAGACTCCTCCCGGGAGACCCAGTACTTC. Translating gives CASSEDSSRETQYF. The entire variable domain, with the rest obtained from reference TRBV19 and TRBJ2-5, is as follows: DGGITQSPKYLFRKEGQNVTLSCEQNLNHDAMYWYRQDPGQGLRLIYYSQIVNDFQKGDIAEGYSVSREKKESFPLTVTSAQKNPTAFYLCASSEDSSRETQYFGPGTRLLVL.

The CDR3 bases are TGTGCCACCAGCATCATCACCGGAGGGCTAAATTCACCCCTCCACTTT. This sequence encodes CATSIITGGLNSPLHF. V gene TRBV15 combines with J gene TRBJ1-6; no definite D call. Germline CDR1 reads LNHNV; CDR2 reads YYDKDF (reference sequence). The CDR3 runs to 16 residues. V lost 4 bases and J 7 bases, leaving 17 bases between the germline ends.

V is TRBV15 and J is TRBJ2-7; no firm D call. Trimming took off 0 bases at V and 4 bases at J, with 13 bases between the two ends. The V gene's germline CDR1 is LNHNV and CDR2 YYDKDF (reference sequence). This CDR3 is built from 15 residues. Here the CDR3 reads CATSRDPSPHYEQYF. Written as DNA, the CDR3 is TGTGCCACCAGCAGAGATCCTTCCCCTCATTACGAGCAGTACTTC.

In its sample, this clonotype was seen once. This may come from a read error, since a much larger clone is one base off. The chain uses TRBV3-1 and TRBJ2-1; TRBD2 is a possible D gene (5 bases). The CDR3 runs 11 residues. The germline V gene encodes CDR1 LGHDT and CDR2 YNNKEL (reference sequence). CDR3 sequence reads: CASSKLGAQLF. The CDR3 DNA is TGTGCCAGCAGCAAACTAGGAGCACAGCTCTTC.

The rearrangement links TRBV7-9 to TRBJ1-6; D gene unclear. The CDR3 runs 13 residues. CDR1 is SEHNR and CDR2 is FQNEAQ in the germline V gene (reference sequence). Trimming shortened V by 1 base and J by 8 bases, and 6 bases separated the two germline ends. The CDR3 here is CASSLGSHSPLHF. CDR3 sequence (DNA): TGTGCCAGCAGCTTAGGAAGTCATTCACCCCTCCACTTT.

This clonotype was detected ten times or more. This sequence joins TRBV20-1 and TRBJ1-2; D ambiguous. CDR3 length equals 15 residues. Germline CDR1 DFQATT, CDR2 SNEGSKA (reference sequence). Trimming cost V 1 base and J 8 bases, with 20 bases left between them. The CDR3 bases are TGCAGTGCTAGAGTGTCGTTAGGGCAACAGCGGGGCTACACCTTC. This gives the protein CSARVSLGQQRGYTF.

The CDR3 sequence is CASSYSIGQGNNEQFF. The CDR3 bases are TGTGCCAGCAGTTACTCGATCGGACAGGGTAACAATGAGCAGTTCTTC. V is TRBV6-2 or TRBV6-3 and J is TRBJ2-1, with TRBD1 matching 8 bases. The trim removed 0 bases at V and 5 bases at J, leaving 6 bases unmatched. Per the germline V gene, CDR1 is MNHEY and CDR2 is SVGEGT. The CDR3 has 16 residues.

The genes are TRBV20-1 and TRBJ2-7, with 9 positions matching TRBD1. The CDR3 consists of 12 residues. Per germline, CDR1 DFQATT and CDR2 SNEGSKA (reference sequence). J lost 3 bases, V lost 6 bases, and 3 bases had no gene match. DNA of the CDR3: TGCAGTGCGGCGGGACAGGGCTACGAGCAGTACTTC. Translation gives CSAAGQGYEQYF.